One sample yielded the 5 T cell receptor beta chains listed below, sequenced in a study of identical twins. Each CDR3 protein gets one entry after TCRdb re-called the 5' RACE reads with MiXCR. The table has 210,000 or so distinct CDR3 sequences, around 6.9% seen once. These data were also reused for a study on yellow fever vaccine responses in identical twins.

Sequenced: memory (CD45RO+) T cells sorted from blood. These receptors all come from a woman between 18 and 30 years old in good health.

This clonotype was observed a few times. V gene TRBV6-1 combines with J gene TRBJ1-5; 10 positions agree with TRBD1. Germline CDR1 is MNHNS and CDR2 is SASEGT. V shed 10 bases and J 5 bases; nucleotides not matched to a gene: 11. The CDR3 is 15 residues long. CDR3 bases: TGTGCCACCAGGGCCAGGGGACAGGGGTATCAGCCCCAGCATTTT. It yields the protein CATRARGQGYQPQHF.

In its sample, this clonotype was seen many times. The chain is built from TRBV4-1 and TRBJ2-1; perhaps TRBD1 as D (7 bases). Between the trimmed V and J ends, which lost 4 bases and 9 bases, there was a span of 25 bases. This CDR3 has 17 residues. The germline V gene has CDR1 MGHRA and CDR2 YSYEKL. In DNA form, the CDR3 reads TGCGCCAGCAGCCCCCGCGTAATCCCAGGGGGGACGGGTGAGCAGTTCTTC. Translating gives CASSPRVIPGGTGEQFF.

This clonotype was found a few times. CDR3 bases: TGTGCCAGCAGCACCTCCAGGGGATCAGGAAACACCATATATTTT. This sequence encodes CASSTSRGSGNTIYF. This chain joins TRBV7-2 and TRBJ1-3, with a weak D call TRBD1 (6 bases). CDR3 length: 15 residues. Germline CDR1 and CDR2: SGHTA and FQGNSA. Trimming removed 5 bases at V and 4 bases at J, with 15 bases between.

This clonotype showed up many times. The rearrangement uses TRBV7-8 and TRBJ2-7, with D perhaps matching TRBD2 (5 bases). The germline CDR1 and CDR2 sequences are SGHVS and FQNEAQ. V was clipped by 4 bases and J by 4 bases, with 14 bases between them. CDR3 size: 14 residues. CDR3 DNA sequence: TGTGCCAGCAGCTATACGGACTCACGGTACGAGCAGTACTTC. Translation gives CASSYTDSRYEQYF. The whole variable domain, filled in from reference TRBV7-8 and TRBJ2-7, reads GAGVSQSPRYKVAKRGQDVALRCDPISGHVSLFWYQQALGQGPEFLTYFQNEAQLDKSGLPSDRFFAERPEGSVSTLKIQRTQQEDSAVYLCASSYTDSRYEQYFGPGTRLTVT.

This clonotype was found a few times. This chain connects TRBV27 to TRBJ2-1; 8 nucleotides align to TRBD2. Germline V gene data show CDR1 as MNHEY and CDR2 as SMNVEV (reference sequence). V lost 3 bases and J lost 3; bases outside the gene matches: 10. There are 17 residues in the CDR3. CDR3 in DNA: TGTGCCAGCAGTTTCCAAGGACTAGCTGAAATCTACAATGAGCAGTTCTTC. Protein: CASSFQGLAEIYNEQFF.